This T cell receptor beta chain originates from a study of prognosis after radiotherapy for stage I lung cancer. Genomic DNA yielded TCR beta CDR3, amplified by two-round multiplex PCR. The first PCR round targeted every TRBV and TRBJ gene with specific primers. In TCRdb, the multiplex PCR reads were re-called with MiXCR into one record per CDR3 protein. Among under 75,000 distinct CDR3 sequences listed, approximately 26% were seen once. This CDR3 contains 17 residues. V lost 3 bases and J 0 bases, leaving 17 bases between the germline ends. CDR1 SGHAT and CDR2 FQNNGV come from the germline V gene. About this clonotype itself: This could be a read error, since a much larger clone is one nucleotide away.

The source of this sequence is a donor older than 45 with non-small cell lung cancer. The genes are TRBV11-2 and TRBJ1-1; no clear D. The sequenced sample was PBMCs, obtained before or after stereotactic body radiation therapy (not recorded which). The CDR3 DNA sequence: TGTGCCAGCAGCTTCTGTCGGGGTGGGAGCTTGAACACTGAAGCTTTCTTT. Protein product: CASSFCRGGSLNTEAFF.